The 26 T cell receptor beta chains below were found in one sample sequenced in a study of shared clonotypes between healthy human individuals. As defined, naive CD8 cells were CD45RO-negative and positively selected for CCR7, with terminally differentiated effector memory CD45RA+ cells excluded. Generated by immunoSEQ multiplex PCR, the TCRdb table keeps only in-frame clones and is missing some. This table has hundreds of thousands of clones, approximately 96% appearing once. Sequencing was performed on naive CD8+ T cells sorted from blood. The receptors were gathered from a woman aged 25 to 45 in good health.

The gene calls are TRBV6-5 and TRBJ1-1; TRBD1 is a possible D gene (5 bases). V lost 7 bases to trimming and J lost 1 base, with 10 bases between them. The V gene's germline CDR1 is MNHEY and CDR2 SVGAGI. The CDR3 is made up of 13 amino acids. The CDR3 DNA follows: TGTGCCAGCATGGCAGGACAGAACACTGAAGCTTTCTTT. Protein: CASMAGQNTEAFF.

The V and J genes are TRBV25-1 and TRBJ2-7, with D possibly being TRBD2 (5 bases). The CDR3 runs to 13 residues. Trimming cost V 4 bases and J 6 bases, with 13 bases left between them. CDR1 and CDR2 (germline): MGHDK, SYGVNS. CDR3 DNA sequence: TGTGCCAGCAGTGCCTCCAGGACTGTCGAGCAGTACTTC. Translated: CASSASRTVEQYF.

This clone came up once. This sequence joins TRBV11-2 and TRBJ1-1; the D is unclear. CDR1 and CDR2 from the germline V gene are SGHAT and FQNNGV. This CDR3 is built from 15 residues. With 5 bases removed from V and 8 bases from J, the gap between germline ends came to 21 bases. The DNA of the CDR3 is TGTGCCAGCAGCCCCCCTCATTCTGTCAAGCTCGAAGCTTTCTTT. Residues: CASSPPHSVKLEAFF.

The V gene is TRBV2, the J gene TRBJ2-5, with TRBD2 identical over 14 bases. CDR3 length: 15 residues. Germline V gene sequence: CDR1 SNHLY, CDR2 FYNNEI. V dropped 6 bases and J dropped 4; count of bases not matched to a gene: 4. CDR3 nucleotides: TGTGCCAGCAGATACGGACTAGCGGGAGGAGAGACCCAGTACTTC. This sequence encodes CASRYGLAGGETQYF.

DNA of the CDR3: TGTGCCATCAGTTTTCCTACAGCCGGGACACCGAGCTCCTACGAGCAGTACTTC. Its protein product is CAISFPTAGTPSSYEQYF. This rearrangement joins TRBV10-3 to TRBJ2-7; D perhaps matches TRBD1 (6 bases). Germline lookup yields CDR1 ENHRY and CDR2 SYGVKD. The CDR3 has 18 amino acids. The ends were cut back, 5 bases at V and 0 bases at J, with 23 bases in the middle.

The table lists this clone with a count of one. This chain uses TRBV5-5 with TRBJ2-7; D gene unclear. Trimming removed 4 bases at V and 3 bases at J, with 14 bases between. This CDR3 contains 14 residues. CDR1 SGHKS and CDR2 YYEKEE come from the germline V gene (reference sequence). The CDR3, as DNA: TGTGCCAGCAGCAGAACGGGCCCTCACTACGAGCAGTACTTC. This sequence encodes CASSRTGPHYEQYF.

The chain carries TRBV13 and TRBJ1-2; D possibly corresponds to TRBD1 (5 bases). V shed 6 bases and J shed 4 bases, with 9 bases lying between them. Germline loops: CDR1 PRHDT, CDR2 FYEKMQ (reference sequence). The CDR3 extends over 12 amino acids. CDR3 coding DNA: TGTGCCAGCAGTAATCAGGGCTATGGCTACACCTTC. This encodes CASSNQGYGYTF.

The chain has TRBV27 and TRBJ1-2, with D unclear. The V and J ends lost 3 bases and 0 bases respectively, with 8 bases between them. The CDR3 sequence is 14 residues long. CDR1 is MNHEY and CDR2 is SMNVEV in the germline V gene (reference sequence). CDR3 amino acids: CASSFSGTNYGYTF. The CDR3 DNA reads as TGTGCCAGCAGTTTCTCGGGGACTAACTATGGCTACACCTTC.

The rearrangement uses TRBV7-9 and TRBJ2-1, with unresolved D. The germline gives CDR1 SEHNR, CDR2 FQNEAQ (reference sequence). Between the trimmed V and J ends, which lost 4 bases and 0 bases, there was a span of 13 bases. The CDR3 is made up of 16 amino acids. CDR3 DNA sequence: TGTGCCAGCAGCTGGAGCGACTTTATCTCCTACAATGAGCAGTTCTTC. This encodes CASSWSDFISYNEQFF.

This sequence joins TRBV14 and TRBJ2-7, with TRBD1 matching over 8 bases. Germline V gives CDR1 SGHDN, CDR2 FVKESK. The CDR3 is 16 amino acids. Trimming removed 4 bases from V and 4 bases from J; junction bases left unmatched: 12. CDR3 nucleotide sequence: TGTGCCAGCAGCCCCCTCATGACAGGGGTCCGTTACGAGCAGTACTTC. This sequence encodes CASSPLMTGVRYEQYF.

For this clone: This sample includes further DNA sequences coding for the same CDR3. The V and J genes are TRBV27 and TRBJ1-2; the match to TRBD1 covers 9 bases. Germline V lookup: CDR1 MNHEY, CDR2 SMNVEV (reference sequence). There are 13 residues in the CDR3. V shed 6 bases and J 4 bases; nucleotides not matched to a gene: 3. CDR3 coding DNA: TGTGCCAGCAGCCCGGGACAGGGCTATGGCTACACCTTC. It is translated as CASSPGQGYGYTF.

This chain connects TRBV19 to TRBJ2-1, with TRBD1 matching over 10 bases. The germline CDR1 and CDR2 sequences are LNHDA and SQIVND (reference sequence). J lost 3 bases, V lost 9 bases, and 11 bases had no gene match. The CDR3 is 16 amino acids. The CDR3 DNA reads as TGTGCCAGCAGCCCTATGACAGGGGGCTACTACAATGAGCAGTTCTTC. It specifies CASSPMTGGYYNEQFF.

The J gene is TRBJ2-5, the V gene TRBV5-1; the D gene is possibly TRBD2 (6 bases). The CDR3 covers 17 residues. V was shortened by 3 bases and J by 2 bases, with 20 bases between the two germline ends. Germline values: CDR1 SGHRS, CDR2 YFSETQ. CDR3 in DNA: TGCGCCAGCAGCTCCCCGACTGGGCGGGGTTATCAAGAGACCCAGTACTTC. Residues: CASSSPTGRGYQETQYF.

This clone was recorded only once. The rearrangement links TRBV19 to TRBJ2-5; D may be TRBD1 (6 bases). The J call may be incorrect, as the DNA end agrees better with TRBJ2-7. Germline loops: CDR1 LNHDA, CDR2 SQIVND (reference sequence). This CDR3 is 14 amino acids long. The CDR3 bases are TGTGCCAGTAGTACTCTATTGGGGGCGTACGAGCAGTACTTC. It encodes CASSTLLGAYEQYF.

The rearrangement links TRBV18 to TRBJ1-1; D gene unclear. The germline gives CDR1 KGHSH, CDR2 LQKENI. The V and J ends lost 3 bases and 3 bases respectively, with 5 bases between them. The CDR3 sequence is 12 residues long. CDR3 sequence reads: CASSPTDTEAFF. CDR3 bases: TGTGCCAGCTCACCGACCGACACTGAAGCTTTCTTT. The variable domain in full, completed from reference TRBV18 and TRBJ1-1, reads NAGVMQNPRHLVRRRGQEARLRCSPMKGHSHVYWYRQLPEEGLKFMVYLQKENIIDESGMPKERFSAEFPKEGPSILRIQQVVRGDSAAYFCASSPTDTEAFFGQGTRLTVV.

The chain uses TRBV7-9 and TRBJ2-6, with 8 bases fitting TRBD1. The V gene's germline CDR1 is SEHNR and CDR2 FQNEAQ (reference sequence). The CDR3 is made up of 17 amino acids. V lost 5 bases and J lost 2; bases outside the gene matches: 8. Here the CDR3 reads CASSPGQGSPGANVLTF. The CDR3 DNA reads as TGTGCCAGCAGCCCCGGACAGGGCAGCCCTGGGGCCAACGTCCTGACTTTC.

The chain recombines TRBV27 with TRBJ2-2, with D hard to call. V lost 5 bases to trimming and J lost 2 bases, with 6 bases between them. The CDR3 length is 13 residues. The germline gives CDR1 MNHEY, CDR2 SMNVEV (reference sequence). CDR3 DNA: TGTGCCAGCAGTAACCATAACACCGGGGAGCTGTTTTTT. Amino acid sequence: CASSNHNTGELFF.

The V call is TRBV4-1, the J call TRBJ1-3; no clear D gene. The CDR3 is made up of 16 amino acids. Germline assignment: CDR1 MGHRA and CDR2 YSYEKL. Trimming stripped 2 bases from V and 0 bases from J, with 11 bases between. CDR3: CASSQSLSPSGNTIYF. The CDR3, as DNA: TGCGCCAGCAGCCAAAGTTTAAGTCCCTCTGGAAACACCATATATTTT.

Regarding this clone: Other DNA sequences in the sample encode the same CDR3. The chain recombines TRBV29-1 with TRBJ2-1, with 8 nucleotides matching TRBD1. V lost 3 bases to trimming and J lost 3 bases; unmatched junction nucleotides: 4. CDR3 length: 14 residues. The germline V gene encodes CDR1 SQVTM and CDR2 ANQGSEA. The CDR3 DNA sequence: TGCAGCGTTGAGGGCAGGGGGCTCTACAATGAGCAGTTCTTC. As protein: CSVEGRGLYNEQFF.

A word on this clone: This CDR3 is also generated by other DNA sequences in the sample. This chain joins TRBV5-1 and TRBJ2-7; TRBD1 agrees at 7 bases. V lost 3 bases and J lost 2; bases outside the gene matches: 2. This CDR3 has 13 residues. Looked up from germline, CDR1 is SGHRS and CDR2 is YFSETQ. CDR3: CASSSTGPYEQYF. The CDR3 DNA follows: TGCGCCAGCAGCTCGACAGGGCCCTACGAGCAGTACTTC. Supplemented by reference TRBV5-1 and TRBJ2-7, the full variable domain reads KAGVTQTPRYLIKTRGQQVTLSCSPISGHRSVSWYQQTPGQGLQFLFEYFSETQRNKGNFPGRFSGRQFSNSRSEMNVSTLELGDSALYLCASSSTGPYEQYFGPGTRLTVT.

The chain joins TRBV5-5 to TRBJ2-7; D is undetermined. Germline CDR1 and CDR2: SGHKS and YYEKEE (reference sequence). V shed 4 bases and J shed 0 bases, with 20 bases lying between them. This CDR3 comprises 17 residues. CDR3 in amino acids: CASSVTPQTESSYEQYF. As DNA, the CDR3 is TGTGCCAGCAGCGTGACACCCCAGACGGAGTCCTCCTACGAGCAGTACTTC.

This rearrangement joins TRBV6-5 to TRBJ2-7; 13 nucleotides match TRBD2. CDR1 is MNHEY, CDR2 SVGAGI, per germline. J gave up 6 bases and V 6 bases, and 8 bases lay outside the gene matches. The CDR3 is made up of 15 amino acids. DNA for the CDR3: TGTGCCAGCAGCCCCGGACTAGCGGGAGCTTCCGAGCAGTACTTC. Protein product: CASSPGLAGASEQYF.

The chain is built from TRBV27 and TRBJ1-3; TRBD1 might be the D (5 bases). This CDR3 is 16 amino acids long. Trimming cost V 3 bases and J 0 bases, with 12 bases left between them. CDR1 and CDR2 (germline): MNHEY, SMNVEV (reference sequence). The CDR3, as DNA: TGTGCCAGCAGTTTGGGTACAGGAAACTCTGGAAACACCATATATTTT. This sequence encodes CASSLGTGNSGNTIYF.

The chain has TRBV29-1 and TRBJ2-1; TRBD2 matches at 12 bases. V trimming: 6 bases; J trimming: 4 bases; junction bases outside the gene matches: 1. Germline assignment: CDR1 SQVTM and CDR2 ANQGSEA. The CDR3 contains 13 residues. Written as DNA, the CDR3 is TGCAGCGTACTAGCGGGAGGATACAATGAGCAGTTCTTC. This gives the protein CSVLAGGYNEQFF.

The chain is built from TRBV6-6 and TRBJ2-1, with D possibly matching TRBD1 (5 bases). The V end was cut by 0 bases, the J end by 7 bases, with 13 bases between. The CDR3 has 15 amino acids. Germline lookup yields CDR1 MNHNY and CDR2 SVGAGI (reference sequence). The CDR3 loop reads CASSYSSGNGNEQFF. CDR3 sequence (DNA): TGTGCCAGCAGTTACTCGTCAGGGAATGGAAATGAGCAGTTCTTC.

The V gene is TRBV6-8, the J gene TRBJ1-1, with no clear D. This CDR3 comprises 11 residues. Germline V lookup: CDR1 MNHGY, CDR2 SAAAGT. Trimming cost V 11 bases and J 3 bases, with 10 bases left between them. The CDR3 sequence is CAQLTDTEAFF. CDR3 sequence (DNA): TGTGCCCAGCTGACGGACACTGAAGCTTTCTTT.